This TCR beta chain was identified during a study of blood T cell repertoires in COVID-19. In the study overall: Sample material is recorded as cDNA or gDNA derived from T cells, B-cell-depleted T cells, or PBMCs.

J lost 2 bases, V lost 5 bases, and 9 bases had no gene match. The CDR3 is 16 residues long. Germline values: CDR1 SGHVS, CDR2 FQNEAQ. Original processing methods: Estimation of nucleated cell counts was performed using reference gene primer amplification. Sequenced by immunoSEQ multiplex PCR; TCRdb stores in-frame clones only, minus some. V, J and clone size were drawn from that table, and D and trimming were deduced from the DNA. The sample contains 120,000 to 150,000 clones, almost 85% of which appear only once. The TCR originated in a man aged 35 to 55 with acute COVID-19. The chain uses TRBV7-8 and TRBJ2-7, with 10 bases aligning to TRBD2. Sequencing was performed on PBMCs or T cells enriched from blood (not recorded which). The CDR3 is CASSETSGVFTYEQYF. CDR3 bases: TGTGCCAGCAGCGAAACTAGCGGGGTTTTCACCTACGAGCAGTACTTC.